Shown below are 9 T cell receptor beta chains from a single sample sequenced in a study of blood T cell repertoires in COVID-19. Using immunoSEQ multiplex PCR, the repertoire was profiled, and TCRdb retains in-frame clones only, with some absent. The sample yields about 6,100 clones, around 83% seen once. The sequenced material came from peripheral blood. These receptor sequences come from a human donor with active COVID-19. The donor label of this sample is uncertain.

The CDR3, as DNA: TGTGCCAGCAGCCCTCGGACAGGGGGTACAGATACGCAGTATTTT. Its protein product is CASSPRTGGTDTQYF. This chain uses TRBV4-2 with TRBJ2-3; 10 bases line up with TRBD1. This CDR3 has 15 amino acids. V shed 4 bases, J shed 3 bases, and the junction held 4 bases outside the gene matches. Germline lookup yields CDR1 LGHNA and CDR2 YNFKEQ.

The chain's CDR3 is CATSRAIGTGTNEKLFF. For the CDR3, the DNA is TGTGCCACCAGCAGAGCAATAGGGACAGGGACTAATGAAAAACTGTTTTTT. The V gene is TRBV15, the J gene TRBJ1-4; 9 bases map to TRBD1. The germline V gene has CDR1 LNHNV and CDR2 YYDKDF (reference sequence). The trim removed 1 base at V and 2 bases at J, leaving 5 bases unmatched. The CDR3 runs to 17 residues.

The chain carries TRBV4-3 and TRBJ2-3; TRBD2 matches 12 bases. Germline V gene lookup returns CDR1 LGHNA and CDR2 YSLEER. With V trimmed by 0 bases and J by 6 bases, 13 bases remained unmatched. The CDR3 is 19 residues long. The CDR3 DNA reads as TGCGCCAGCAGCCAAGATCGGGGAGCTAGCGGGAGGGGAGGTGATACGCAGTATTTT. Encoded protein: CASSQDRGASGRGGDTQYF.

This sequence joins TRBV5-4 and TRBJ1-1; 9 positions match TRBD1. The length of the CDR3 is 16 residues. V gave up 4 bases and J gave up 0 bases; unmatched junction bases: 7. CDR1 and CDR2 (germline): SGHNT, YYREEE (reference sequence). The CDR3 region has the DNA TGTGCCAGCAGCGGGGGACAGGGAGGGATGAACACTGAAGCTTTCTTT. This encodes CASSGGQGGMNTEAFF.

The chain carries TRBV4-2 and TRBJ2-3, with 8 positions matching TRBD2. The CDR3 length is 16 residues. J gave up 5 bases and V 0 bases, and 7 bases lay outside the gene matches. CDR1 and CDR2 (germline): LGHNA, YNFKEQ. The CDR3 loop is CASSQESSGYLDTQYF. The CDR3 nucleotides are TGTGCCAGCAGCCAAGAGTCTAGCGGGTATTTAGATACGCAGTATTTT.

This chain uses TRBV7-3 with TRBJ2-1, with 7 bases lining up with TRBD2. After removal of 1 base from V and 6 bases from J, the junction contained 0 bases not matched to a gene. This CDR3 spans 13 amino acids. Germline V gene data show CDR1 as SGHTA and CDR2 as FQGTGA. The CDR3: CASSLRTSNEQFF. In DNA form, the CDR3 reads TGTGCCAGCAGCTTAAGGACTAGCAATGAGCAGTTCTTC.

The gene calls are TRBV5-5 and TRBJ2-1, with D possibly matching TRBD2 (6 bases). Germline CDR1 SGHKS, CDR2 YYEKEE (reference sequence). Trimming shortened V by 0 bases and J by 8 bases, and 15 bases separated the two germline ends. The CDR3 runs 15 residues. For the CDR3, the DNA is TGTGCCAGCAGCTTGGCCCCCAGGAGGGGCGATGAGCAGTTCTTC. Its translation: CASSLAPRRGDEQFF.

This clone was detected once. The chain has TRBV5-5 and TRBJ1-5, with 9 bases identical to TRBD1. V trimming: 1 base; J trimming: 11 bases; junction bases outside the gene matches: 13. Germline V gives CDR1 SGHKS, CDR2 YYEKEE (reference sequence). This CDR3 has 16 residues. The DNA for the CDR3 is TGTGCCAGCAGCTTGTCCCCTACAGGGGGCGGCGGTTCCCAGCATTTT. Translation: CASSLSPTGGGGSQHF. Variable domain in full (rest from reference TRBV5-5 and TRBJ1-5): DAGVTQSPTHLIKTRGQQVTLRCSPISGHKSVSWYQQVLGQGPQFIFQYYEKEERGRGNFPDRFSARQFPNYSSELNVNALLLGDSALYLCASSLSPTGGGGSQHFGDGTRLSIL.

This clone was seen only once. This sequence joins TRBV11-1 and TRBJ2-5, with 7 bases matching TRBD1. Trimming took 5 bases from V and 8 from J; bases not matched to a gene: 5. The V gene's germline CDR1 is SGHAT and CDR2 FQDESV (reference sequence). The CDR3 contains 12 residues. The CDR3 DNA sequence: TGTGCCAGCAGCGTAGACAGGGATACCCAGTACTTC. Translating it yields CASSVDRDTQYF.